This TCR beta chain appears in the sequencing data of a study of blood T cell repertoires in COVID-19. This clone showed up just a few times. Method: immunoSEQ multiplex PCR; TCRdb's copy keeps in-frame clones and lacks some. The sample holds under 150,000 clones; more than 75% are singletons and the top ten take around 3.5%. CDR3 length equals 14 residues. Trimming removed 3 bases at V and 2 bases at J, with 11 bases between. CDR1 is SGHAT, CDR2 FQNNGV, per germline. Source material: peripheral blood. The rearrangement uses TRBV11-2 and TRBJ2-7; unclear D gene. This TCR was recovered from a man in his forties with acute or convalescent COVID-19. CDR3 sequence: CASSFELSAYEQYF. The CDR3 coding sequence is TGTGCCAGCAGCTTCGAACTATCCGCCTACGAGCAGTACTTC.